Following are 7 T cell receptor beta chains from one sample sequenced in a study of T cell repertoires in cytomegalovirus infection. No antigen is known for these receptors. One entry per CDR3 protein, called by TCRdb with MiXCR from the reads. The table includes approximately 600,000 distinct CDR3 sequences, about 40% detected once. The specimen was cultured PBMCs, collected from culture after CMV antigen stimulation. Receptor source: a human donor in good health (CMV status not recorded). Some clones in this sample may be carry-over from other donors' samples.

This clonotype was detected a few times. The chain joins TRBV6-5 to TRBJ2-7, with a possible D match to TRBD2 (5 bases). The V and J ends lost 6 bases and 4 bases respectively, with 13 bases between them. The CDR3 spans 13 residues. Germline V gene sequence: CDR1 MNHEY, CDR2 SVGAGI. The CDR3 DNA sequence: TGTGCCAGCAGGCGGTCGGGGAAATACGAGCAGTACTTC. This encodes CASRRSGKYEQYF.

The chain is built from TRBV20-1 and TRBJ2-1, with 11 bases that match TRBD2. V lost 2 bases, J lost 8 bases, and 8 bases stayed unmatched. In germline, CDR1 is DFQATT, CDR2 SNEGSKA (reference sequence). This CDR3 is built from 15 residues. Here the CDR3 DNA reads TGCAGTGCTAGACCTAGCGGGAGGTATTTAGATGAGCAGTTCTTC. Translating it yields CSARPSGRYLDEQFF.

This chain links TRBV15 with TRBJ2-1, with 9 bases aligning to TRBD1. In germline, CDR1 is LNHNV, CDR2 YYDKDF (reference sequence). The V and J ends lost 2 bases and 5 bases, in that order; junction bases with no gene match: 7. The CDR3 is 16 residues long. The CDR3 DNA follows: TGTGCCACCAGCAGACTTAGGACAGGGGCAGACAATGAGCAGTTCTTC. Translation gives CATSRLRTGADNEQFF.

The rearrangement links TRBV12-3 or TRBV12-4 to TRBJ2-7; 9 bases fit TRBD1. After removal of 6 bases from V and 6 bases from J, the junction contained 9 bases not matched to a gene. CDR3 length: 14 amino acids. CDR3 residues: CASRLGTGLGEQYF. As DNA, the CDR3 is TGTGCCAGCAGACTGGGGACAGGGCTAGGCGAGCAGTACTTC.

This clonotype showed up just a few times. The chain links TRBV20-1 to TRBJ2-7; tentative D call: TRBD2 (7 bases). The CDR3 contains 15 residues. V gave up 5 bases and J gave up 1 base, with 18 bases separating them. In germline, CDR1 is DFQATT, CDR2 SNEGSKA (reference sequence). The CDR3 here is CSALEGGGLSYEQYF. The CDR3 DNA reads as TGCAGTGCTCTCGAAGGGGGGGGATTGTCCTACGAGCAGTACTTC.

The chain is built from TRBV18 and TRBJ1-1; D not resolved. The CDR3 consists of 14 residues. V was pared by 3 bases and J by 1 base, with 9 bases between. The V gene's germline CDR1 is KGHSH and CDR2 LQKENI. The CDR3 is CASSPTAGNTEAFF. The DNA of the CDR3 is TGTGCCAGCTCACCTACTGCAGGGAACACTGAAGCTTTCTTT.

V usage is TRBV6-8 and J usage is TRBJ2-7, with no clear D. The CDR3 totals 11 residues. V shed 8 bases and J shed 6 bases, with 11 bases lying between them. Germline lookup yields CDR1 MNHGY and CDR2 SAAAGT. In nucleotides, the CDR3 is TGTGCCAGCCGGGCCCTAAGCGAGCAGTACTTC. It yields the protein CASRALSEQYF.